This is a list of T cell receptor beta chains from one sample in a study of blood T cell repertoires in COVID-19. The method was immunoSEQ multiplex PCR; TCRdb's version includes in-frame clones alone and lacks a portion of them. This table holds approximately 170,000 clones, approximately 79% found once. Sequences were obtained from PBMCs or T cells enriched from blood (not recorded which). The receptors stem from a woman aged 70-85 years in a cohort exposed to, infected with or recovered from COVID-19 (not recorded which). Each CDR3 is given with its conserved first and last residue. The D gene is left open where the match is weak. Expanded clones get a size class; other rows say once, few or many, or leave the size out.

D: .; J: TRBJ2-7; size: once; V: TRBV24-1; DNA: TGTGCCACCAGTGAGCACGTCGGGACTCCCAACGACGAGCAGTACTTC; CDR3: CATSEHVGTPNDEQYF
D: TRBD2; J: TRBJ2-7; size: .; V: TRBV19; DNA: TGTGCCAGTAGTCGACTAGCGGGAGGAATAAACGAGCAGTACTTC; CDR3: CASSRLAGGINEQYF
D: TRBD1; J: TRBJ2-7; size: .; V: TRBV27; DNA: TGTGCCAGCAGTCAGGGACAGGGAGAAGGCGAGCAGTACTTC; CDR3: CASSQGQGEGEQYF
D: .; J: TRBJ1-1; size: few; V: TRBV2; DNA: TGTGCCAGCAGTGAAAACTCAGGGGAAGCTTTCTTT; CDR3: CASSENSGEAFF
D: .; J: TRBJ1-6; size: few; V: TRBV28; DNA: TGTGCCAGCACTCACGGGAGCTCCTATAATTCACCCCTCCACTTT; CDR3: CASTHGSSYNSPLHF
D: TRBD2; J: TRBJ2-1; size: .; V: TRBV4-1; DNA: TGCGCCAGCAGCCAAGCTAGCCTAGCGGGCCTCTATGAGCAGTTCTTC; CDR3: CASSQASLAGLYEQFF
D: TRBD1; J: TRBJ2-7; size: .; V: TRBV5-6; DNA: TGTGCCAGCATCAGGAAGGGGGCTTACGAGCAGTACTTC; CDR3: CASIRKGAYEQYF
D: .; J: TRBJ1-2; size: .; V: TRBV9; DNA: TGTGCCAGCAGCGTAGAACCAACAGGGATCTATGGCTACACCTTC; CDR3: CASSVEPTGIYGYTF
D: .; J: TRBJ2-1; size: .; V: TRBV5-1; DNA: TGCGCCAGCAGCGAGGCGGGGGCGGGAGCCCTCGGTGAGCAGTTCTTC; CDR3: CASSEAGAGALGEQFF
D: TRBD2; J: TRBJ2-5; size: .; V: TRBV28; DNA: TGTGCCTGCAGGGCTAGCGGGGGCCAAGAGACCCAGTACTTC; CDR3: CACRASGGQETQYF
D: .; J: TRBJ2-7; size: .; V: TRBV28; DNA: TGTGCCAGCCGGCAGGGGATCGACGAGCAGTACTTC; CDR3: CASRQGIDEQYF
D: TRBD1; J: TRBJ2-1; size: few; V: TRBV5-1; DNA: TGCGCCAGCCAAACCGGGACAGGACCGTACAATGAGCAGTTCTTC; CDR3: CASQTGTGPYNEQFF
D: .; J: TRBJ1-1; size: .; V: TRBV20-1; DNA: TGCAGTGCTAGCCTGACAGGCAAAGCTTTCTTT; CDR3: CSASLTGKAFF
D: TRBD2; J: TRBJ2-1; size: .; V: TRBV4-1; DNA: TGCGCCAGCAGCCTCCAGAGGACTAGCGGGAGAATCGGCGGGCAGTTCTTC; CDR3: CASSLQRTSGRIGGQFF
D: TRBD2; J: TRBJ2-7; size: .; V: TRBV3-1/TRBV3-2; DNA: TGTGCCAGCAGCCCTAGCGGCTCCTACGAGCAGTACTTC; CDR3: CASSPSGSYEQYF
D: .; J: TRBJ2-3; size: .; V: TRBV11-2; DNA: TGTGCCAGCAGATCCACACGGCGGAGCCCAAGCACAGATACGCAGTATTTT; CDR3: CASRSTRRSPSTDTQYF
D: .; J: TRBJ1-5; size: .; V: TRBV28; DNA: TGTGCCAGCAGTTCGCCGGCCAGGGCAGGTCACAATCAGCCCCAGCATTTT; CDR3: CASSSPARAGHNQPQHF
D: TRBD2; J: TRBJ2-5; size: .; V: TRBV7-9; DNA: TGTGCCAGCAGCTTAGCGGGAGGGGTAGAGACCCAGTACTTC; CDR3: CASSLAGGVETQYF
D: .; J: TRBJ1-2; size: .; V: TRBV19; DNA: TGTGCCAGTAGGAACAGGGAGTTGATCGGCTACACCTTC; CDR3: CASRNRELIGYTF
D: .; J: TRBJ2-3; size: .; V: TRBV5-6; DNA: TGTGCCAGCAGCGGAGGCGGGTATGCAGGTACGCAGTATTTT; CDR3: CASSGGGYAGTQYF
D: TRBD1; J: TRBJ2-7; size: .; V: TRBV6-5; DNA: TGTGCCAGCAGTTACTCTGGGACAGGGGTTGGCGAGCAGTACTTC; CDR3: CASSYSGTGVGEQYF
D: .; J: TRBJ2-7; size: .; V: TRBV3-1/TRBV3-2; DNA: TGTGCCAGCAGCCAAGGTTCGTACTACGAGCAGTACTTC; CDR3: CASSQGSYYEQYF
D: TRBD2; J: TRBJ2-5; size: .; V: TRBV3-1/TRBV3-2; DNA: TGTGCCAGTAGCCAACTCTATCCGGGAGGGGATGGGACCCAGTACTTC; CDR3: CASSQLYPGGDGTQYF
D: .; J: TRBJ1-5; size: .; V: TRBV12-3/TRBV12-4; DNA: TGTGCCAGCACTGTACAGGGTCTTCCCCAGCATTTT; CDR3: CASTVQGLPQHF
D: .; J: TRBJ2-5; size: .; V: TRBV15; DNA: TGTGCCACCAGCAGAGATGACAGCCAAGAGACCCAGTACTTC; CDR3: CATSRDDSQETQYF
D: .; J: TRBJ2-5; size: .; V: TRBV5-1; DNA: TGCGCCAGCAGCTTAACCGGACTGCCTCAAGAGACCCAGTACTTC; CDR3: CASSLTGLPQETQYF
D: .; J: TRBJ2-1; size: .; V: TRBV5-1; DNA: TGCGCCAGCAGCTTTGGTGACAGCTACAATGAGCAGTTCTTC; CDR3: CASSFGDSYNEQFF
D: .; J: TRBJ2-2; size: .; V: TRBV9; DNA: TGTGCCAGCAGCGTCGAGGGTAACACCGGGGAGCTGTTTTTT; CDR3: CASSVEGNTGELFF
D: .; J: TRBJ1-1; size: .; V: TRBV2; DNA: TGTGCCAGCAGTGACGGCGGAGCTATGAACACTGAAGCTTTCTTT; CDR3: CASSDGGAMNTEAFF
D: TRBD1; J: TRBJ2-7; size: .; V: TRBV7-2; DNA: TGTGCCAGCAGCCCAAGACAGGGGGTGTCGTCCGAGCAGTACTTC; CDR3: CASSPRQGVSSEQYF
D: TRBD1; J: TRBJ1-1; size: .; V: TRBV5-4; DNA: TGTGCCAGCAGCTCCATGGGACAGAACTTTAAGACCAACACTGAAGCTTTCTTT; CDR3: CASSSMGQNFKTNTEAFF
D: .; J: TRBJ2-6; size: .; V: TRBV28; DNA: TGTGCCAGCAGTATCCCGGGTGGGGCCAACGTCCTGACTTTC; CDR3: CASSIPGGANVLTF
D: TRBD2; J: TRBJ2-1; size: few; V: TRBV3-1/TRBV3-2; DNA: TGTGCCAGCAGCCAAGATCGAGCGGGAGTAAACTACAATGAGCAGTTCTTC; CDR3: CASSQDRAGVNYNEQFF
D: TRBD1; J: TRBJ1-1; size: .; V: TRBV7-2; DNA: TGTGCCAGCAGCTCGGACAGGCCTGAAGCTTGGTTT; CDR3: CASSSDRPEAWF
D: TRBD1; J: TRBJ2-1; size: .; V: TRBV2; DNA: TGTGCCAGCAGTCGGGACAGGGCGAATGAGCAGTTCTTC; CDR3: CASSRDRANEQFF
D: .; J: TRBJ1-2; size: .; V: TRBV5-1; DNA: TGCGCCAGCAGCTTTATGGGGGCGAAACATGGCTACACCTTC; CDR3: CASSFMGAKHGYTF
D: TRBD1; J: TRBJ1-6; size: .; V: TRBV27; DNA: TGTGCCAGCAGGTCACAGGGGGTGGGTTCACCCCTCCACTTT; CDR3: CASRSQGVGSPLHF
D: .; J: TRBJ1-1; size: .; V: TRBV11-3; DNA: TGTGCCAGCAGTTCCCAGGGGATGAACACTGAAGCTTTCTTT; CDR3: CASSSQGMNTEAFF
D: .; J: TRBJ2-1; size: .; V: TRBV5-1; DNA: TGCGCCAGCAGCTACCGACTGATCAGCTCCTACAATGAGCAGTTCTTC; CDR3: CASSYRLISSYNEQFF
D: TRBD1; J: TRBJ2-7; size: .; V: TRBV30; DNA: TGTGCCTGGGTCGGCCCAGGGGGTAACTACGAGCAGTACTTC; CDR3: CAWVGPGGNYEQYF
D: TRBD1; J: TRBJ1-1; size: .; V: TRBV3-1/TRBV3-2; DNA: TGTGCCAGCAGCCAAGATCGCAGACCATACCAGGGGGGCACCGAAGCTTTCTTT; CDR3: CASSQDRRPYQGGTEAFF
D: .; J: TRBJ2-1; size: .; V: TRBV10-3; DNA: TGTGCCATCAGTGAGCACTACAATGAGCAGTTCTTC; CDR3: CAISEHYNEQFF
D: .; J: TRBJ2-5; size: once; V: TRBV18; DNA: TGTGCCAGCTCCGCTAACGACTGGCTCCAAGAGACCCAGTACTTC; CDR3: CASSANDWLQETQYF
D: .; J: TRBJ1-1; size: .; V: TRBV24-1; DNA: TGTGCCACCAGTTATCTAGGTGAAGCTTTCTTT; CDR3: CATSYLGEAFF
D: .; J: TRBJ1-2; size: .; V: TRBV11-2; DNA: TGTGCCAGCAGCATACAGGGCGATGGCTACACCTTC; CDR3: CASSIQGDGYTF